These 15 T cell receptor beta chains share one sample of origin, sequenced in a study of regulatory T cells in long-lasting Graves disease (dated by TCRdb to the early 2020s). The library was generated by multiplex PCR. Sequencing instrument: Illumina HiSeq 4000. CDR3 regions were amplified by Arm-PCR with iRepertoire HTBI primers to construct TCR beta libraries. Through fastp at Q25 and MiXCR, TCRdb rebuilt clones from the public reads, retaining in-frame beta chains. Every distinct CDR3 protein forms one entry, paired with its most common genes and DNA. In all, the sample holds 400,000 to 500,000 distinct CDR3 sequences, and over 15% of those were seen once. The ten largest clonotypes hold 23% of the sample. The sample's time point label is to be understood as: newly diagnosed GD, antithyroid drugs for less than 3 months. For both TCR sequencing and RNA sequencing, RNA was extracted from PBMCs in TRIzol.

These data were also filed under a second study, of T cells in Graves' hyperthyroidism and ophthalmopathy.

The sequencing here drew on peripheral blood mononuclear cells (PBMCs), taken at new diagnosis, from a patient treated with antithyroid drugs. These receptors were collected from a woman under 30 with Graves disease. Donor details come from another sample of the same person, matched by shared clones.

This rearrangement joins TRBV24-1 to TRBJ2-5; TRBD2 matches at 8 bases. Germline V gives CDR1 KGHDR, CDR2 SFDVKD. The CDR3 loop spans 16 amino acids. J lost 5 bases, V lost 4 bases, and 11 bases had no gene match. CDR3 in DNA: TGTGCCACCAGTGAGGAGTCGGTAGCGGGATTGGAGACCCAGTACTTC. It encodes CATSEESVAGLETQYF.

This clonotype was seen many times. CDR3 sequence reads: CAWSRLGSSYNEQFF. CDR3 nucleotides: TGTGCCTGGAGTAGATTAGGGAGCTCCTACAATGAGCAGTTCTTC. The chain uses TRBV30 and TRBJ2-1; D might be TRBD2 (5 bases). Per germline, CDR1 GTSNPN and CDR2 SVGIG (reference sequence). V was pared by 2 bases and J by 0 bases, with 11 bases between. The CDR3 is 15 residues long. The full variable domain, completed using reference TRBV30 and TRBJ2-1, is SQTIHQWPATLVQPVGSPLSLECTVEGTSNPNLYWYRQAAGRGLQLLFYSVGIGQISSEVPQNLSASRPQDRQFILSSKKLLLSDSGFYLCAWSRLGSSYNEQFFGPGTRLTVL.

This clonotype was counted at least ten times. The V gene is TRBV3-1, the J gene TRBJ2-5; TRBD2 matches 8 bases. Unmatched junction bases numbered 11, after V lost 4 bases and J lost 4 bases. Germline CDR1 is LGHDT and CDR2 is YNNKEL (reference sequence). The CDR3 consists of 16 residues. CDR3 protein: CASSPADRLARETQYF. The DNA of the CDR3 is TGTGCCAGCAGCCCCGCCGATAGACTAGCGAGAGAGACCCAGTACTTC.

This clonotype was found a few times. The V and J genes are TRBV28 and TRBJ2-1, with TRBD2 matching 8 bases. V trimming: 2 bases; J trimming: 9 bases; junction bases outside the gene matches: 9. The CDR3 loop spans 15 amino acids. Germline CDR1 reads MDHEN; CDR2 reads SYDVKM. The CDR3 DNA sequence: TGTGCCAGCAGTTTAGCGGGAGGCTCGACCCCTGAGCAGTTCTTC. This encodes CASSLAGGSTPEQFF.

This clonotype was seen repeatedly, ten times or more. The CDR3, as DNA: TGTGCCAGCAGCTCCTTTGTGGCGGTTCCGGGAGCAAGCACAGATACGCAGTATTTT. Protein sequence: CASSSFVAVPGASTDTQYF. The V and J genes are TRBV11-3 and TRBJ2-3; a weak D match, TRBD2 (6 bases). The V end was cut by 4 bases, the J end by 0 bases, with 23 bases between. CDR1 SGHNT and CDR2 YENEEA come from the germline V gene. This CDR3 contains 19 residues.

The table lists this clonotype with a few counts. CDR3 region: CASSSLTGELFF. As DNA, the CDR3 is TGTGCCAGCAGCTCATTAACCGGGGAGCTGTTTTTT. The chain couples TRBV7-9 to TRBJ2-2; D gene ambiguous. The CDR3 has 12 residues. The V and J ends lost 4 bases and 5 bases respectively, with 5 bases between them. Per the germline V gene, CDR1 is SEHNR and CDR2 is FQNEAQ (reference sequence).

On this clonotype itself: Relative to the germline gene, one junction end is altered; a read error may explain this. The chain recombines TRBV29-1 with TRBJ2-1, with D perhaps matching TRBD1 (5 bases). The CDR3 length is 16 residues. Germline CDR1 and CDR2: SQVTM and ANQGSEA. The CDR3, as DNA: TGCAGCGTTGAAGGTGACAGATTTAGCTCCTACAATGAGCAGTCCTTC. Translation gives CSVEGDRFSSYNEQSF.

This clonotype was recorded many times. The chain recombines TRBV7-8 with TRBJ2-1; 13 bases are shared with TRBD2. This CDR3 is 16 amino acids long. V lost 4 bases, J lost 6 bases, and 6 bases stayed unmatched. Germline V gene lookup returns CDR1 SGHVS and CDR2 FQNEAQ. The CDR3 sequence is CASSSSGTSGINEQFF. The CDR3 coding sequence is TGTGCCAGCAGCTCGAGCGGGACTAGCGGGATCAATGAGCAGTTCTTC.

This clonotype was seen only a few times. The chain carries TRBV5-1 and TRBJ2-1; D remains ambiguous. V lost 7 bases to trimming and J lost 6 bases, with 17 bases between them. The germline V gene encodes CDR1 SGHRS and CDR2 YFSETQ. The CDR3 extends over 14 amino acids. The DNA for the CDR3 is TGCGCCAGCGCCGCCGGGCCCCTGTCCAATGAGCAGTTCTTC. It encodes CASAAGPLSNEQFF.

Comments on this clonotype: With a far larger clone one base away, a read error is the likely cause. The gene calls are TRBV20-1 and TRBJ2-5; 8 bases are shared with TRBD2. The germline V gene has CDR1 DFQATT and CDR2 SNEGSKA (reference sequence). V lost 1 base and J lost 11; bases outside the gene matches: 15. This CDR3 is 15 amino acids long. CDR3: CSARVSGDPSYGQYF. The DNA for the CDR3 is TGCAGTGCTAGAGTTAGCGGGGACCCCTCCTACGGGCAGTACTTC.

This clonotype was found a few times. The V gene is TRBV28, the J gene TRBJ2-3; a weak D match, TRBD2 (7 bases). Looked up from germline, CDR1 is MDHEN and CDR2 is SYDVKM. CDR3 length: 14 amino acids. V lost 9 bases and J lost 1, with 14 bases in between. CDR3 protein: CASGGGRGTDTQYF. In nucleotides, the CDR3 is TGTGCCAGTGGGGGGGGCAGAGGCACAGATACGCAGTATTTT.

In its sample, this clonotype was seen many times. The J gene is TRBJ1-1, the V gene TRBV20-1; D is uncertain. Germline CDR1 reads DFQATT; CDR2 reads SNEGSKA (reference sequence). V was shortened by 6 bases and J by 1 base, with 15 bases between the two germline ends. This CDR3 has 14 amino acids. The DNA of the CDR3 is TGCAGTGCGGCAGTCAGCTCGGGGAACACTGAAGCTTTCTTT. It specifies CSAAVSSGNTEAFF.

This clonotype has a count of ten or more. The chain is built from TRBV27 and TRBJ2-5; D is unclear. V was shortened by 4 bases and J by 5 bases, with 14 bases between the two germline ends. This CDR3 region has 14 residues. Germline assignment: CDR1 MNHEY and CDR2 SMNVEV (reference sequence). In nucleotides, the CDR3 is TGTGCCAGCAGTTATACGACACCCCATGAGACCCAGTACTTC. This sequence encodes CASSYTTPHETQYF.

The chain recombines TRBV20-1 with TRBJ2-3; 7 nucleotides align to TRBD2. Per the germline V gene, CDR1 is DFQATT and CDR2 is SNEGSKA (reference sequence). Trimming cost V 5 bases and J 3 bases; bases outside gene matches: 5. The length of the CDR3 is 13 residues. The CDR3 is CSAPREETDTQYF. In DNA, the CDR3 is TGCAGTGCTCCCCGGGAGGAAACAGATACGCAGTATTTT.

In its sample, this clonotype was seen many times. The V gene is TRBV18, the J gene TRBJ1-1, with D perhaps matching TRBD1 (5 bases). V lost 8 bases and J 2 bases, leaving 12 bases between the germline ends. The CDR3 runs to 13 residues. Germline CDR1 reads KGHSH; CDR2 reads LQKENI. CDR3 sequence (DNA): TGTGCCAGCAAGCCGACAGAAAACACTGAAGCTTTCTTT. The encoded protein is CASKPTENTEAFF. The complete variable domain, with remaining parts taken from reference TRBV18 and TRBJ1-1, reads NAGVMQNPRHLVRRRGQEARLRCSPMKGHSHVYWYRQLPEEGLKFMVYLQKENIIDESGMPKERFSAEFPKEGPSILRIQQVVRGDSAAYFCASKPTENTEAFFGQGTRLTVV.